The T cell receptor beta chain described here comes from a study of blood T cell repertoires in COVID-19. Clones were read by immunoSEQ multiplex PCR, and TCRdb kept only the in-frame ones, dropping some. The sample has roughly 40,000 clones; around 85% are singletons. CDR1 and CDR2 (germline): LGHNT, FRNRAP. CDR3 length: 13 amino acids. Trimming removed 5 bases from V and 9 bases from J, with 14 bases in between. Sequencing was performed on peripheral blood. This clonotype originated in a human donor in a cohort sampled during active COVID-19. This rearrangement joins TRBV12-5 to TRBJ2-1; maybe TRBD2 (5 bases). The CDR3 region has the DNA TGTGCTAGTGGTGTTTCGGGGTCGGGTGAGCAGTTCTTC. This translates into CASGVSGSGEQFF.